The rows below give T cell receptor beta chains drawn from one sample of a study of cytomegalovirus exposure and HLA in healthy donors. Clones were sequenced by immunoSEQ multiplex PCR, and TCRdb holds only the in-frame ones, with some missing. The sample totals some 26,000 clones; its top ten clones hold roughly a sixth. Sequenced sample: PBMCs. These receptors were obtained from a male donor in good health and CMV-seropositive. Each CDR3 is given with its conserved first and last residue. Each record gives: D gene, clone size, J gene, V gene, CDR3 protein, CDR3 DNA. A D gene is named only where the DNA matches it firmly. The size field is filled for only some rows; it gives once, few, many or a size class.

NA | NA | TRBJ2-3 | TRBV4-3 | CASSQEYLEPTYTQYF | TGCGCCAGCAGCCAAGAGTACCTAGAGCCCACATATACGCAGTATTTT
TRBD1 | NA | TRBJ1-1 | TRBV29-1 | CSVDQGAEAFF | TGCAGCGTTGATCAGGGGGCTGAAGCTTTCTTT
NA | NA | TRBJ1-1 | TRBV19 | CASSSPAGAFF | TGTGCCAGTAGTTCCCCGGCAGGGGCTTTCTTT
NA | NA | TRBJ1-2 | TRBV7-2 | CASRPTGSYGYTF | TGTGCCAGCAGACCGACAGGCTCCTATGGCTACACCTTC
NA | NA | TRBJ2-7 | TRBV30 | CAGSLAGISAYEQYF | TGTGCCGGGAGTCTTGCGGGCATCAGCGCCTACGAGCAGTACTTC
TRBD1 | NA | TRBJ1-1 | TRBV10-3 | CAISDHRGDTEAFF | TGTGCCATCAGTGACCACAGGGGAGACACTGAAGCTTTCTTT
TRBD1 | NA | TRBJ2-7 | TRBV19 | CASSKWAGQDPYEQYF | TGTGCCAGTAGTAAGTGGGCGGGACAGGACCCCTACGAGCAGTACTTC
TRBD2 | NA | TRBJ2-7 | TRBV5-4 | CASSLGGGLIEQYF | TGTGCCAGCAGCTTGGGCGGGGGGCTAATCGAGCAGTACTTC
NA | NA | TRBJ1-1 | TRBV5-1 | CASSFGGGDGGAFF | TGCGCCAGCAGCTTTGGTGGCGGGGATGGAGGAGCTTTCTTT
TRBD2 | NA | TRBJ2-1 | TRBV29-1 | CSVETGTSGSYNEQFF | TGCAGCGTGGAAACTGGGACTAGCGGGAGTTACAATGAGCAGTTCTTC
TRBD1 | NA | TRBJ2-7 | TRBV4-3 | CASSQDLQGPLSYEQYF | TGCGCCAGCAGCCAAGACTTACAGGGGCCACTCTCCTACGAGCAGTACTTC
NA | NA | TRBJ2-5 | TRBV20-1 | CSALREETQYF | TGCAGTGCGTTGCGGGAAGAGACCCAGTACTTC
TRBD2 | NA | TRBJ2-1 | TRBV27 | CASGGAYNEQFF | TGTGCCAGCGGGGGGGCCTACAATGAGCAGTTCTTC
TRBD1 | NA | TRBJ2-5 | TRBV7-9 | CASRWGQGTVTQYF | TGTGCCAGCAGATGGGGACAGGGTACAGTGACCCAGTACTTC
NA | NA | TRBJ2-1 | TRBV27 | CASGERASDNEQFF | TGTGCCAGTGGTGAGAGGGCCTCCGACAATGAGCAGTTCTTC
TRBD1 | NA | TRBJ1-1 | TRBV18 | CASSSRTDREGRNTEDFF | TGTGCCAGCTCATCAAGAACCGACAGGGAAGGTAGGAACACTGAAGATTTCTTT
TRBD1 | NA | TRBJ2-1 | TRBV29-1 | CSVRTGGPNEQFF | TGCAGCGTTAGGACAGGGGGCCCGAATGAGCAGTTCTTC
NA | NA | TRBJ1-1 | TRBV29-1 | CSVVRQPKNTEAFF | TGCAGCGTTGTCCGACAGCCTAAGAACACTGAAGCTTTCTTT
TRBD2 | medium-sized | TRBJ2-1 | TRBV11-2 | CASSFSGARSDNEQFF | TGTGCCAGCAGCTTTAGCGGGGCCCGCTCCGACAATGAGCAGTTCTTC
NA | NA | TRBJ1-1 | TRBV2 | CARDAPAGSTEAFF | TGTGCCAGAGATGCCCCCGCAGGGTCTACTGAAGCTTTCTTT
NA | NA | TRBJ2-3 | TRBV19 | CASSPPGGTDTQYF | TGTGCCAGTAGCCCTCCGGGAGGCACAGATACGCAGTATTTT
TRBD1 | NA | TRBJ1-5 | TRBV6-5 | CASRLTGDNQPQHF | TGTGCCAGCCGTCTGACAGGGGACAATCAGCCCCAGCATTTT
NA | NA | TRBJ2-7 | TRBV7-2 | CASSSPGTHEQYF | TGTGCCAGCAGCTCACCAGGAACCCACGAGCAGTACTTC
TRBD2 | NA | TRBJ2-7 | TRBV7-9 | CASTRLAGDEQYF | TGTGCCAGCACCCGACTAGCGGGAGACGAGCAGTACTTC
NA | NA | TRBJ2-3 | TRBV27 | CASSFLVAGTDTQYF | TGTGCCAGCAGTTTTTTGGTAGCGGGCACAGATACGCAGTATTTT
NA | NA | TRBJ1-5 | TRBV19 | CASSIGSSHQPQHF | TGTGCCAGTAGTATAGGTAGCAGTCATCAGCCCCAGCATTTT
TRBD1 | NA | TRBJ2-7 | TRBV27 | CASSETGGRYEQYF | TGTGCCAGCAGCGAGACAGGGGGACGGTACGAGCAGTACTTC
NA | NA | TRBJ1-1 | TRBV30 | CARGETGNTEAFF | TGTGCCCGGGGGGAGACAGGGAACACTGAAGCTTTCTTT
NA | NA | TRBJ1-1 | TRBV28 | CASSLEGLPTEAFF | TGTGCCAGCAGTTTAGAGGGATTGCCCACTGAAGCTTTCTTT
TRBD1 | NA | TRBJ2-7 | TRBV6-5 | CASSYSVAGGYEQYF | TGTGCCAGCAGTTACTCCGTGGCAGGGGGCTACGAGCAGTACTTC
TRBD1 | NA | TRBJ2-5 | TRBV5-1 | CASSLTGDREETQYF | TGCGCCAGCAGCTTGACTGGGGACAGGGAAGAGACCCAGTACTTC
TRBD2 | NA | TRBJ2-5 | TRBV4-1 | CASSQGGGGKTQYF | TGCGCCAGCAGCCAAGGCGGGGGGGGAAAGACCCAGTACTTC
NA | NA | TRBJ1-1 | TRBV6-6 | CASRAGTLMNTEAFF | TGTGCCAGCAGGGCAGGCACGCTTATGAACACTGAAGCTTTCTTT
NA | NA | TRBJ2-7 | TRBV2 | CASTQGTITEEQYF | TGTGCCAGCACCCAGGGGACCATAACGGAAGAGCAGTACTTC
NA | NA | TRBJ2-2 | TRBV6-5 | CASISYTGELFF | TGTGCCAGCATTAGCTACACCGGGGAGCTGTTTTTT
NA | NA | TRBJ2-7 | TRBV6-1 | CASSEFPRGYF | TGTGCCAGCAGTGAATTCCCAAGGGGGTACTTC
TRBD1 | NA | TRBJ2-4 | TRBV27 | CASRLQGADIQYF | TGTGCCAGCAGGCTACAGGGGGCGGACATTCAGTACTTC
TRBD1 | NA | TRBJ1-2 | TRBV5-6 | CASSPRTGARGYTF | TGTGCCAGCAGCCCACGGACAGGAGCCAGGGGCTACACCTTC
NA | NA | TRBJ2-7 | TRBV9 | CASSVGRGGAGEQYF | TGTGCCAGCAGCGTAGGCAGGGGAGGGGCGGGCGAGCAGTACTTC
TRBD2 | NA | TRBJ2-5 | TRBV28 | CASSLIAGIQETQYF | TGTGCCAGCAGTTTAATAGCGGGAATCCAAGAGACCCAGTACTTC
NA | NA | TRBJ2-5 | TRBV4-1 | CASSQDIGLGEETQYF | TGCGCCAGCAGCCAAGATATAGGACTTGGGGAGGAGACCCAGTACTTC
NA | NA | TRBJ1-1 | TRBV7-9 | CASSTTNSVTEAFF | TGTGCCAGCAGCACCACGAACTCCGTCACTGAAGCTTTCTTT
NA | NA | TRBJ1-2 | TRBV11-1 | CASSLEYGGNYGYTF | TGTGCCAGCAGCTTAGAGTATGGCGGAAACTATGGCTACACCTTC
NA | NA | TRBJ1-5 | TRBV10-3 | CAISEENAGGNQPQHF | TGTGCCATCAGTGAGGAAAATGCAGGGGGCAATCAGCCCCAGCATTTT
NA | NA | TRBJ1-1 | TRBV27 | CASSLGQGSEAFF | TGTGCCAGCAGTTTGGGGCAGGGGTCTGAAGCTTTCTTT
NA | NA | TRBJ2-7 | TRBV5-6 | CASRMDAGNEQYF | TGTGCCAGCAGGATGGACGCGGGCAACGAGCAGTACTTC
TRBD1 | NA | TRBJ1-1 | TRBV5-1 | CASSQTGGWDTEAFF | TGCGCCAGCAGCCAGACAGGGGGCTGGGACACTGAAGCTTTCTTT
TRBD1 | NA | TRBJ2-7 | TRBV6-5 | CASSYSGTGNYEQYF | TGTGCCAGCAGTTACTCCGGGACAGGGAACTACGAGCAGTACTTC
TRBD2 | NA | TRBJ2-3 | TRBV28 | CASSFLAGGTDTQYF | TGTGCCAGCAGTTTCCTAGCGGGGGGCACAGATACGCAGTATTTT